Listed below are T cell receptor beta chains from one sample, sequenced in a study of shared clonotypes between healthy human individuals. The assay was immunoSEQ multiplex PCR, and TCRdb's table has in-frame clones only and misses some. The sample lists hundreds of thousands of clones, roughly 70% seen once, with approximately 1.8% in the top ten. Sequencing was done on a sample of memory CD4+ T cells sorted from blood. The source is a woman aged 25 to 39 in good health. CDR3s include the opening cysteine and the closing phenylalanine or tryptophan. D genes are given only for firm matches. Size is stated for part of the rows, as once, few or many counts, or as a class when the clone is expanded.

size,D,V,J,CDR3,DNA
NA,NA,TRBV18,TRBJ1-5,CASSPGQTSNQPQHF,TGTGCCAGCTCACCCGGCCAGACTAGCAATCAGCCCCAGCATTTT
few,NA,TRBV6-5,TRBJ2-7,CASRYRDGYEQYF,TGTGCCAGCAGGTACCGGGACGGGTACGAGCAGTACTTC
NA,NA,TRBV20-1,TRBJ2-1,CSANKYNEQFF,TGCAGTGCTAACAAATACAATGAGCAGTTCTTC
NA,NA,TRBV28,TRBJ1-1,CASSLLSLGQPLNTEAFF,TGTGCCAGCAGTTTACTAAGTTTGGGACAACCCTTGAACACTGAAGCTTTCTTT
NA,TRBD1,TRBV5-1,TRBJ2-7,CASSPGTGGLEQYF,TGCGCCAGCAGCCCTGGGACAGGGGGGCTCGAGCAGTACTTC
NA,NA,TRBV6-1,TRBJ1-5,CASGNQPQHF,TGTGCCAGCGGGAATCAGCCCCAGCATTTT
few,NA,TRBV7-8,TRBJ1-4,CASSLGQNWEKLFF,TGTGCCAGCAGCTTAGGGCAGAATTGGGAAAAACTGTTTTTT
NA,NA,TRBV6-4,TRBJ1-5,CASSEEPTAQPQHF,TGTGCCAGCAGTGAAGAGCCGACGGCTCAGCCCCAGCATTTT
NA,TRBD2,TRBV5-4,TRBJ2-1,CASSLTLAGEVEQFF,TGTGCCAGCAGCTTAACTCTAGCGGGAGAAGTAGAGCAGTTCTTC
NA,TRBD1,TRBV6-5,TRBJ1-2,CASSPDRGGYTF,TGTGCCAGCAGTCCGGACAGGGGTGGCTACACCTTC
NA,TRBD2,TRBV19,TRBJ2-5,CASRLSGTYQETQYF,TGTGCCAGTAGACTTAGCGGGACCTACCAAGAGACCCAGTACTTC
NA,NA,TRBV28,TRBJ2-3,CASSLMGVRGTQYF,TGTGCCAGCAGTTTAATGGGGGTGCGAGGTACGCAGTATTTT
NA,TRBD1,TRBV28,TRBJ2-7,CATKSGTGTSEQYF,TGTGCCACCAAATCCGGGACAGGGACTTCCGAGCAGTACTTC
NA,NA,TRBV5-4,TRBJ1-1,CASSPQGVQTLGEAFF,TGTGCCAGCAGCCCTCAAGGGGTGCAGACGCTGGGTGAAGCTTTCTTT
NA,TRBD1,TRBV18,TRBJ2-7,CASSPSRDRSWYEQYF,TGTGCCAGCTCACCGTCTCGGGACAGGTCGTGGTACGAGCAGTACTTC
NA,NA,TRBV6-5,TRBJ2-7,CASSSIGSLEYF,TGTGCCAGCAGCTCAATTGGGAGTCTGGAGTACTTC
once,NA,TRBV28,TRBJ2-7,CASSLTSYEQYF,TGTGCCAGCAGTTTGACTAGCTACGAGCAGTACTTC